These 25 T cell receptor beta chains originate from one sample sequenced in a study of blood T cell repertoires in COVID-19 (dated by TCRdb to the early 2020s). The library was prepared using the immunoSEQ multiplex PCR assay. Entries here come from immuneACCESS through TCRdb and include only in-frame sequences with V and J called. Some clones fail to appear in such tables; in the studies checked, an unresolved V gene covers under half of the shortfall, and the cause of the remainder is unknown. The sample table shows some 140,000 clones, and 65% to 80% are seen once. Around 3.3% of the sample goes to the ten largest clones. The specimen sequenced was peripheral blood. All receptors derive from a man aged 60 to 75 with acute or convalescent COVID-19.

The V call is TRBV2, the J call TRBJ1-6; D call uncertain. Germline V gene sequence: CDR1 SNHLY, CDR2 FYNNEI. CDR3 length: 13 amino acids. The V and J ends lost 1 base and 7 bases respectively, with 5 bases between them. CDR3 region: CASSEVRNSPLHF. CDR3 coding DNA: TGTGCCAGCAGTGAAGTGCGAAATTCACCCCTCCACTTT. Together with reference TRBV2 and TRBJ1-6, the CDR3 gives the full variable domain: EPEVTQTPSHQVTQMGQEVILRCVPISNHLYFYWYRQILGQKVEFLVSFYNNEISEKSEIFDDQFSVERPDGSNFTLKIRSTKLEDSAMYFCASSEVRNSPLHFGNGTRLTVT.

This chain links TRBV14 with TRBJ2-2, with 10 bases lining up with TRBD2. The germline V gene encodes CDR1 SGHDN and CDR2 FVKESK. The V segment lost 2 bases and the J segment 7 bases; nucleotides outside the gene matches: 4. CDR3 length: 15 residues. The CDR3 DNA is TGTGCCAGCAGCCAACTAGCGGGAGTGGGCGGGGAGCTGTTTTTT. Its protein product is CASSQLAGVGGELFF.

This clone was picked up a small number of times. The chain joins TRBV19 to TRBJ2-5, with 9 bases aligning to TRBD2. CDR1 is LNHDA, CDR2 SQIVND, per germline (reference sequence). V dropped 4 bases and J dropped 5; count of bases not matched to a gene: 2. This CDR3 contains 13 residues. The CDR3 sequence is CASSSSGRETQYF. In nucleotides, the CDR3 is TGTGCCAGTAGTAGCAGCGGGAGGGAGACCCAGTACTTC.

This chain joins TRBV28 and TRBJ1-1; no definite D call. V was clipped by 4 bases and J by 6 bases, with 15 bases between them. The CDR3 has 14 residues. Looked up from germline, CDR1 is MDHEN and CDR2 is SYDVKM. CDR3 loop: CASSSLVGVAEAFF. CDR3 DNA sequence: TGTGCCAGCAGTTCACTCGTGGGAGTGGCTGAAGCTTTCTTT. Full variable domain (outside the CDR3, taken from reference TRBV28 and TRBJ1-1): DVKVTQSSRYLVKRTGEKVFLECVQDMDHENMFWYRQDPGLGLRLIYFSYDVKMKEKGDIPEGYSVSREKKERFSLILESASTNQTSMYLCASSSLVGVAEAFFGQGTRLTVV.

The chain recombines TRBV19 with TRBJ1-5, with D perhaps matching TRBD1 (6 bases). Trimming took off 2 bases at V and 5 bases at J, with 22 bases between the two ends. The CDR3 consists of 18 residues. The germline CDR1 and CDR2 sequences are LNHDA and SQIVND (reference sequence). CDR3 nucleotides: TGTGCCAGTAGTATACAACCACCCTGGGGGCCCCGGGATCAGCCCCAGCATTTT. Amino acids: CASSIQPPWGPRDQPQHF.

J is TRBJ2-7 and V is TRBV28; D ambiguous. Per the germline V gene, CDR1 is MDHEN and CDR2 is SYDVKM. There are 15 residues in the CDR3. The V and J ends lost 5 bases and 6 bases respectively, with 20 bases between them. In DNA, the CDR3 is TGTGCCAGCAGTCCGATTGATAGCCGTGGAGTCGAGCAGTACTTC. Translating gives CASSPIDSRGVEQYF. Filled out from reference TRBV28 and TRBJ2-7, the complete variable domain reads DVKVTQSSRYLVKRTGEKVFLECVQDMDHENMFWYRQDPGLGLRLIYFSYDVKMKEKGDIPEGYSVSREKKERFSLILESASTNQTSMYLCASSPIDSRGVEQYFGPGTRLTVT.

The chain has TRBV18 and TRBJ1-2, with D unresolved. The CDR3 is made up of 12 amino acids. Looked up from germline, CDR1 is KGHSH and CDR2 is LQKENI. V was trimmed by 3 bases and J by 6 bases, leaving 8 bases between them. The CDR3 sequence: CASSPQADGYTF. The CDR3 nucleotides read TGTGCCAGCTCACCGCAAGCGGATGGCTACACCTTC.

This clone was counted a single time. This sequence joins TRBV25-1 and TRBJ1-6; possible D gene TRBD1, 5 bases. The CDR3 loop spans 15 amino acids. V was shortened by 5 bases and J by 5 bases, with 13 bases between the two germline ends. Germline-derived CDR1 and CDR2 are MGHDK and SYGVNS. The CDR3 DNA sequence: TGTGCCAGCAGTCAGAGGGGAGGGCATAATTCACCCCTCCACTTT. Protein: CASSQRGGHNSPLHF.

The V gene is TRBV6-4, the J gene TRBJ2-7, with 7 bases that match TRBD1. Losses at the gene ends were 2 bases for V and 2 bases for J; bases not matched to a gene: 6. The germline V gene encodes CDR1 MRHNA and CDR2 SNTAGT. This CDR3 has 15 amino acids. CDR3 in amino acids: CASSDEGQITYEQYF. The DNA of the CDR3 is TGTGCCAGCAGTGACGAGGGACAGATAACCTACGAGCAGTACTTC.

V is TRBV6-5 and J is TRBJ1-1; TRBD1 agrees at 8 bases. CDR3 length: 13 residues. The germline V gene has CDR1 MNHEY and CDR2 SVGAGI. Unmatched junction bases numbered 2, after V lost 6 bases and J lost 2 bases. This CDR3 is CASSPGGNTEAFF. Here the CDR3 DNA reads TGTGCCAGCAGCCCAGGGGGCAACACTGAAGCTTTCTTT.

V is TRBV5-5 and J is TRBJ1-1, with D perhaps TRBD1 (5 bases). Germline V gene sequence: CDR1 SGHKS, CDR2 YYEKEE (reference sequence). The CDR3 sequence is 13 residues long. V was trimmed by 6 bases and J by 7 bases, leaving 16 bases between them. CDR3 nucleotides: TGTGCCAGCACCCTGGGAGCGGGGCTTGAAGCTTTCTTT. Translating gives CASTLGAGLEAFF.

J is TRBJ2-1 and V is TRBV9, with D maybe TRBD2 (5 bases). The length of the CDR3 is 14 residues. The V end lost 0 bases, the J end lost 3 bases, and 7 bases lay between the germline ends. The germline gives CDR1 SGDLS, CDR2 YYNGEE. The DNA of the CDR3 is TGTGCCAGCAGCGTAGATGAGGGCTACAATGAGCAGTTCTTC. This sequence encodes CASSVDEGYNEQFF.

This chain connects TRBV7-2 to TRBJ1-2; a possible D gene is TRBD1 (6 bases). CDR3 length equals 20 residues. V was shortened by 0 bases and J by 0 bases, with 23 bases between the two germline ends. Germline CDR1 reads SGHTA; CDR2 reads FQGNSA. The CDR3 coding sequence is TGTGCCAGCAGCTTAGCTAGCCCCTCTAGGACAGCCGCCTCTAACTATGGCTACACCTTC. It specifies CASSLASPSRTAASNYGYTF.

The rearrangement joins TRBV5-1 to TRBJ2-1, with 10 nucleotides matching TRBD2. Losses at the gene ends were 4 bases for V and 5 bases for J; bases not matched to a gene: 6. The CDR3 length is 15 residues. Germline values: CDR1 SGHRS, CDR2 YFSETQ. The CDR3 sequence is CASSETSGSHNEQFF. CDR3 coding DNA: TGCGCCAGCAGCGAGACTAGCGGGTCCCACAATGAGCAGTTCTTC.

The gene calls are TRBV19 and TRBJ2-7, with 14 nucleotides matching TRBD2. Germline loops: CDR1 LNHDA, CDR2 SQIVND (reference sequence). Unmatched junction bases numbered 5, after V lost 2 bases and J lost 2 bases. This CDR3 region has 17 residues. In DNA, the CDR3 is TGTGCCAGTAGTATATCCACGGGACTAGCGGGAGCCTACGAGCAGTACTTC. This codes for CASSISTGLAGAYEQYF.

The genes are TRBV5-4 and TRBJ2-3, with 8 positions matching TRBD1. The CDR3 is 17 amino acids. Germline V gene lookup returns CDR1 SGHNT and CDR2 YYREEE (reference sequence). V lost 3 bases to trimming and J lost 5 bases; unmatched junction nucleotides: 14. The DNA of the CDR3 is TGTGCCAGCAGCTCTGGTCGGACAGGGAGTTTAGGAGATACGCAGTATTTT. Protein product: CASSSGRTGSLGDTQYF.

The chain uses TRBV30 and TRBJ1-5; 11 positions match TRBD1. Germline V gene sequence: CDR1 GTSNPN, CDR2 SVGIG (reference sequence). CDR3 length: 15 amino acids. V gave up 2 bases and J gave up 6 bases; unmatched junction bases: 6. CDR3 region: CAWSTGTGGRQPQHF. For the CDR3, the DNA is TGTGCCTGGAGTACCGGGACAGGGGGTCGTCAGCCCCAGCATTTT.

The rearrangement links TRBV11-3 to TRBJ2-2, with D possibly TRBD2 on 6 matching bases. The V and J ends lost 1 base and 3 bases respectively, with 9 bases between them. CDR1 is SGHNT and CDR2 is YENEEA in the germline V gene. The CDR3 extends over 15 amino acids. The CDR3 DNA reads TGTGCCAGCAGCTTAGCGGGAGAGGACACCGGGGAGCTGTTTTTT. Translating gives CASSLAGEDTGELFF. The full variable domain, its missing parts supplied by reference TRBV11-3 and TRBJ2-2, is EAGVVQSPRYKIIEKKQPVAFWCNPISGHNTLYWYLQNLGQGPELLIRYENEEAVDDSQLPKDRFSAERLKGVDSTLKIQPAELGDSAVYLCASSLAGEDTGELFFGEGSRLTVL.

The CDR3 spells CASRVGTGFNQPQHF. In DNA form, the CDR3 reads TGTGCCAGCAGGGTCGGGACAGGCTTCAATCAGCCCCAGCATTTT. V usage is TRBV6-5 and J usage is TRBJ1-5; 8 bases map to TRBD1. Germline assignment: CDR1 MNHEY and CDR2 SVGAGI. There are 15 residues in the CDR3. Trimming cost V 6 bases and J 3 bases; bases outside gene matches: 7.

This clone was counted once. As DNA, the CDR3 is TGTGCCAGCAGTGGGGGGGTACTGAATGAGCAGTTCTTC. It translates to CASSGGVLNEQFF. The J gene is TRBJ2-1, the V gene TRBV2, with D possibly being TRBD2 (6 bases). CDR3 length equals 13 residues. With 4 bases removed from V and 7 bases from J, the gap between germline ends came to 11 bases. CDR1 SNHLY and CDR2 FYNNEI come from the germline V gene. Together with reference TRBV2 and TRBJ2-1, the CDR3 gives the full variable domain: EPEVTQTPSHQVTQMGQEVILRCVPISNHLYFYWYRQILGQKVEFLVSFYNNEISEKSEIFDDQFSVERPDGSNFTLKIRSTKLEDSAMYFCASSGGVLNEQFFGPGTRLTVL.

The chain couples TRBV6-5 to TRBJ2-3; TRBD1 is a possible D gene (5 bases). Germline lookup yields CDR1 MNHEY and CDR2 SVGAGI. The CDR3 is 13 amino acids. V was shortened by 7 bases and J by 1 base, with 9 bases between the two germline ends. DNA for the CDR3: TGTGCCAGCACGGTCAGGGGCACAGATACGCAGTATTTT. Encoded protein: CASTVRGTDTQYF.

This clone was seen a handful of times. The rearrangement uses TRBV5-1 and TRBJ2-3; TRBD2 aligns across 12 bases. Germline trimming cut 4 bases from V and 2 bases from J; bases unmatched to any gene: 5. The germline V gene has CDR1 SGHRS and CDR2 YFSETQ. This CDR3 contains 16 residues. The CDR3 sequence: CASSPGLAGPTDTQYF. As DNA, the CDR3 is TGCGCCAGCAGCCCCGGACTAGCGGGGCCCACAGATACGCAGTATTTT.

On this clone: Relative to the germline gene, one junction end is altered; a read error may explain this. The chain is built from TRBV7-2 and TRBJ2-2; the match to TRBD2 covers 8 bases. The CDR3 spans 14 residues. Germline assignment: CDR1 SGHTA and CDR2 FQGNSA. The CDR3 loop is CASTGGAATGGLFF. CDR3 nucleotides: TGTGCCAGCACCGGGGGGGCGGCCACCGGGGGGCTGTTTTTT.

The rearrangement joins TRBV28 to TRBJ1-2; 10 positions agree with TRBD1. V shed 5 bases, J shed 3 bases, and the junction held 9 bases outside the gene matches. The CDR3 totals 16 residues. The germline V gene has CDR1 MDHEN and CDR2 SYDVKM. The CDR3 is CASSLTGTGVDYGYTF. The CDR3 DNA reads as TGTGCCAGCAGTCTGACCGGGACAGGGGTCGACTATGGCTACACCTTC.

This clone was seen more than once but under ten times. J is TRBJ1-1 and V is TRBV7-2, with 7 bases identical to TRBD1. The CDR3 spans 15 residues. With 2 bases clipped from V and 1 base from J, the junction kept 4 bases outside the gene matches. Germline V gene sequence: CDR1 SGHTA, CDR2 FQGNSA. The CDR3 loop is CASSLRTGGNTEAFF. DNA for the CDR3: TGTGCCAGCAGCTTACGGACAGGCGGGAACACTGAAGCTTTCTTT.